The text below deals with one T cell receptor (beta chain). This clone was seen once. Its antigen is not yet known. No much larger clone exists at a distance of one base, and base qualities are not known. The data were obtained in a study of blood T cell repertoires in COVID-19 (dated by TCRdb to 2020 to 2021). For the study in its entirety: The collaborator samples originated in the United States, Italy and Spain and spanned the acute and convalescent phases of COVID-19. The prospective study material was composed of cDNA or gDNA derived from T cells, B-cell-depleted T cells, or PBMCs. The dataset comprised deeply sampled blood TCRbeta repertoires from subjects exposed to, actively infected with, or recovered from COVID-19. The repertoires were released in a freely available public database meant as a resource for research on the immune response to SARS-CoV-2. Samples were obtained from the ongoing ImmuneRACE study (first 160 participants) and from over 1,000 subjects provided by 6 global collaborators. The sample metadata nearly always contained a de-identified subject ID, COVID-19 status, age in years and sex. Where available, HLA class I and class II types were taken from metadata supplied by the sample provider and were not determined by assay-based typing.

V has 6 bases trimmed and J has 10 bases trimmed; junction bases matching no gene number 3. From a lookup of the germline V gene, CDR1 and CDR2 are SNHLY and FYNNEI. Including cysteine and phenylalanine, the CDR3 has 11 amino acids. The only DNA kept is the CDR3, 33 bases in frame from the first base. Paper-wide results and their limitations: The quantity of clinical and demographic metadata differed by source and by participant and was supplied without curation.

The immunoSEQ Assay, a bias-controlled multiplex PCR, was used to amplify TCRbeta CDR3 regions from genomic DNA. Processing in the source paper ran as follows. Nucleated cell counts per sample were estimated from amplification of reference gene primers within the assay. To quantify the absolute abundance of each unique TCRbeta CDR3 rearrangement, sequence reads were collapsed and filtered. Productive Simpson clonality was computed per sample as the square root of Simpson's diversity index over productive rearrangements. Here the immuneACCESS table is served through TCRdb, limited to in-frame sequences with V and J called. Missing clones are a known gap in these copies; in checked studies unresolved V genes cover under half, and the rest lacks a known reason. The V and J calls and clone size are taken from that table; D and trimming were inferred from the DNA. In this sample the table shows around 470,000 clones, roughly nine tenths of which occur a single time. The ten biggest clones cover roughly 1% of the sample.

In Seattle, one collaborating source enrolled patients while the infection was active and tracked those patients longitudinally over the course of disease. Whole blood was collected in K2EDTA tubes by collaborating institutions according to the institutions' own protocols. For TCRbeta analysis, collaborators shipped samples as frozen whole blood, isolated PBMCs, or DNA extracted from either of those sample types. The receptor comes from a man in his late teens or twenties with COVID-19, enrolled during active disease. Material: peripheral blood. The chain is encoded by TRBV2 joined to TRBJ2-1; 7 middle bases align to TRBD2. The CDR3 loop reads CASRVAGEQFF. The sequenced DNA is TGTGCCAGCAGGGTAGCGGGCGAGCAGTTCTTC.